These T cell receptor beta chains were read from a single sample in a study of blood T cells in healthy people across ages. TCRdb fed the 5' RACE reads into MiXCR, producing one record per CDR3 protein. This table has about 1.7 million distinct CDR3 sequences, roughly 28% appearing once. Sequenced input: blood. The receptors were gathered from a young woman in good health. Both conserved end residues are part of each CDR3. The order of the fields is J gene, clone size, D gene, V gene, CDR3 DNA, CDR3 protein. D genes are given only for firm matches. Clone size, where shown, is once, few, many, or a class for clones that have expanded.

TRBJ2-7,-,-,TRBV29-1,TGCAGCGCTGGGGGATTCGCCTACGAGCAGTACTTC,CSAGGFAYEQYF
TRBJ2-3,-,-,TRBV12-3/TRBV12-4,TGTGCGAGCTGCACCGAAACAGATACGCAGTATTTT,CASCTETDTQYF
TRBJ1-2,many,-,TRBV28,TGTGCCAGCAGTTTATCAACGTACGGCTACACCTTC,CASSLSTYGYTF
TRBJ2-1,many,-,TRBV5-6,TGTGCCAGCTCGGGTTTCGAGGGCGAGCGGACAAACAATGAGCAGTTCTTC,CASSGFEGERTNNEQFF
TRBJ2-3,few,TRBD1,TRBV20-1,TGCAGTGCAACCCGGACAGGGACAGATACGCAGTATTTT,CSATRTGTDTQYF
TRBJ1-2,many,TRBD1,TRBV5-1,TGCGCCAGCAGCTTGTTTAGGACAGGGAAGTATGGCTACACCTTC,CASSLFRTGKYGYTF
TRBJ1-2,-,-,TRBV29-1,TGCAGCGTTGAAGGGAACCTGCGTAGTAACTATGGCTACACCTTC,CSVEGNLRSNYGYTF
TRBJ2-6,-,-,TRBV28,TGTGCCAGCAGTAGGACCGGGACCGATACTTCTGGGGCCAACGTCCTGACTTTC,CASSRTGTDTSGANVLTF
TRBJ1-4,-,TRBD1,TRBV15,TGTGCCACCAGCAGACGAGCAGGGGGCGGTCAACTGTTTTTT,CATSRRAGGGQLFF
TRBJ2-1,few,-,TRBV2,TGTGCCAGCAGGGTTCTAGGAGATGAGCAGTTCTTC,CASRVLGDEQFF
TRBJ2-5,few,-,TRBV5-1,TGCGCCAGCAGCTTTCAAGAGGCCCAGTACTTC,CASSFQEAQYF
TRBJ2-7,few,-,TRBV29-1,TGCAGCGTAGCGGGACAGGATTTTTCCTACGAGCAGTACTTC,CSVAGQDFSYEQYF
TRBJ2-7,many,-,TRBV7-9,TGTGCCAGCAGCTTACAGAGGGGAGCCTCCTACGAGCAGTACTTC,CASSLQRGASYEQYF
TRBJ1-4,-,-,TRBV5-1,TGCGCCAGCAGCTTGGGTACACAGGGAGGCGAAAAACTGTTTTTT,CASSLGTQGGEKLFF
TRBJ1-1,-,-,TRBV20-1,TGCAGTGCTTGGCCGGGTCGTGAAGCTTTCTTT,CSAWPGREAFF
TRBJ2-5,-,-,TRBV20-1,TGCAGTGCAAGGGGGACCGGCGGGGCCTTGGGGCAGTACTTC,CSARGTGGALGQYF
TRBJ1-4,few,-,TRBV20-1,TGCAGTGCCCCCGGGGCAGCACTGAATGAAAAACTGTTTTTT,CSAPGAALNEKLFF
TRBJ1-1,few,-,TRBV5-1,TGCGCCAGCAGCTTGGACGCCACATCCACTGAAGCTTTCTTT,CASSLDATSTEAFF
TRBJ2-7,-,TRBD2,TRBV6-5,TGTGCCAGCAGAACCGGGACTAGCGGGGGCTACGAGCAGTACTTC,CASRTGTSGGYEQYF
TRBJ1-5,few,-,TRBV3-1,TGTGCCAGCAGCCAGGATCTGGGGAATTATCAGCCCCAGCATTTT,CASSQDLGNYQPQHF
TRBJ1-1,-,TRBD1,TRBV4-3,TGCGCCAGCAGCCAGGGGAGAGCAGGGGGTGTGAACACTGAAGCTTTCTTT,CASSQGRAGGVNTEAFF
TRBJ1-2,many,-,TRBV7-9,TGTGCCAGCAGTCCCGGTGGGACAGGCTACACCTTC,CASSPGGTGYTF
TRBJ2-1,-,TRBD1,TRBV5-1,TGCGCCAGCCACACAGGGGGCTGGGATGAGCAGTTCTTC,CASHTGGWDEQFF
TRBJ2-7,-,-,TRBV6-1,TGTACCAGCAGTGAAGTCGGTCGCGTCTACGAGCAGTACTTC,CTSSEVGRVYEQYF
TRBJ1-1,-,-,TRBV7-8,TGTGCCAGCAGCTCGGAGGAGGACACTGAAGCTTTCTTT,CASSSEEDTEAFF
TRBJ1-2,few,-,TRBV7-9,TGTGCCAGCGGTGGTGAGGGGGGTGGCTACACCTTC,CASGGEGGGYTF
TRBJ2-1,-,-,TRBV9,TGTGCCAGCAGCTCGGGGACTCGCGAGCAGTTCTTC,CASSSGTREQFF
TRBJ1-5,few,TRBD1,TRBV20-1,TGCAGTGTTTCAGGGACAGCCTCGGGGGTGGGCAATCAGCCCCAGCATTTT,CSVSGTASGVGNQPQHF
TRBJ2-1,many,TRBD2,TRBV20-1,TGCAGTGCTAGAATGGCCCGACTAGCGGTGAACAATGAGCAGTTCTTC,CSARMARLAVNNEQFF
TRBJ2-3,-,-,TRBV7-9,TGTGCCAGCAGCTTACGACCCGTGGATACGCAGTATTTT,CASSLRPVDTQYF
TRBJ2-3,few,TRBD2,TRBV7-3,TGTGCATCGGCGGGAGGTAACACAGATACGCAGTATTTT,CASAGGNTDTQYF
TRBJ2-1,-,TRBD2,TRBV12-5,TGTGCTAGTGGCTTTCTAGCGGGGGTGGAGGATGAGCAGTTCTTC,CASGFLAGVEDEQFF
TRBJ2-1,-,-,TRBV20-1,TGCAGTGCTAGTTCAGCGGCCTACAATGAGCAGTTCTTC,CSASSAAYNEQFF
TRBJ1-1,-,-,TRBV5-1,TGCGCCAGCAGCTTGGAGCAGGGGACTGAAGCTTTCTTT,CASSLEQGTEAFF
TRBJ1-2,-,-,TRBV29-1,TGCAGCGCCTCCCGGCCTCCTCATGGCTACACCTTC,CSASRPPHGYTF
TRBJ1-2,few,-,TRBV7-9,TGTGCCAGCAGCCGCACCTTGGGCGCGGACTATGGCTACACCTTC,CASSRTLGADYGYTF
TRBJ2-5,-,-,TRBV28,TGTGCCAGCCGGGCAGTCCAAGAGACCCAGTACTTC,CASRAVQETQYF
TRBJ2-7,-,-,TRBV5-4,TGTGCCAGCAGCCAAAACCGCGGGACAGTCATCTACGAGCAGTACTTC,CASSQNRGTVIYEQYF
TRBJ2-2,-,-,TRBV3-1,TGTGCCAGCAGCCTAGATGCGACGGCAAACACCGGGGAGCTGTTTTTT,CASSLDATANTGELFF
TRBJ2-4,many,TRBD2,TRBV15,TGTGCCACCAGCAGAGATCGACTAGCGGGGGGGCCCATTCAGTACTTC,CATSRDRLAGGPIQYF
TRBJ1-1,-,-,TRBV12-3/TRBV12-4,TGTGCCAGCACCCTCGGGGGGAGAATGAACACTGAAGCTTTCTTT,CASTLGGRMNTEAFF
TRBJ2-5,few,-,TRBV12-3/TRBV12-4,TGTGCCAGCAGGCAAGGGGGAGGGCCTATCTACTTC,CASRQGGGPIYF
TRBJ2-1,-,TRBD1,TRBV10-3,TGTGCCATCAGCCAAGGACCCCGGACAGGGGCCTACAATGAGCAGTTCTTC,CAISQGPRTGAYNEQFF
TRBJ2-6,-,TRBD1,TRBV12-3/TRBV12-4,TGTGCCAGCAGTCCACCTGGGACAGGTTCCAACGTCCTGACTTTC,CASSPPGTGSNVLTF
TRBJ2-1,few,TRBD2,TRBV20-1,TGCAGTGCACCGAGGACTAGCGGGGGCCTATTCTCCTACAATGAGCAGTTCTTC,CSAPRTSGGLFSYNEQFF
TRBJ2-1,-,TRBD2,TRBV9,TGTGCCAGCAGCGTATCCGGGACTAGCGGGAACAATGAGCAGTTCTTC,CASSVSGTSGNNEQFF
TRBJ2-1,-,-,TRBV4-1,TGCGCCAGCAGCCAAGCTGGCGGGGGCGGGTTTTACAATGAGCAGTTCTTC,CASSQAGGGGFYNEQFF
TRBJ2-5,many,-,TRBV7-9,TGTGCCAGCAGCTTCGGACGGACGGACCCCGGGCAGGAGACCCAGTACTTC,CASSFGRTDPGQETQYF
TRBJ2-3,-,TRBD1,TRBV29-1,TGCAGCGTTTTGAATCGACAGGGGCCCACAGATACGCAGTATTTT,CSVLNRQGPTDTQYF
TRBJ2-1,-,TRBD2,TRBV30,TGTGCCTGGAGTGTAGTTGGACTAGCGAACTCCTATGAGCAGTTCTTC,CAWSVVGLANSYEQFF